This entry features one T cell receptor beta chain sequence. What it recognizes is unknown. Germline V gives CDR1 KGHSH, CDR2 LQKENI. The CDR3 is 16 residues long. V trimming: 2 bases; J trimming: 0 bases; junction bases outside the gene matches: 5. The sample originates from a study of cytomegalovirus exposure and HLA in healthy donors. Study outcomes and limitations: In a later analysis, V- and J-gene trimming of beta chains associated with a DCLRE1C missense variant, replicated independently.

The PCR contained 60 Vbeta and 13 Jbeta primers. Sequencing used immunoSEQ multiplex PCR; TCRdb keeps in-frame clones, though not all of them. Recorded for this sample: approximately 58,000 clones. The chain uses TRBV18 and TRBJ1-2; TRBD1 matches at 8 bases. The sequence was obtained from a woman aged 45-65 years in good health and CMV-seropositive. Sequencing was performed on PBMCs. CDR3 sequence reads: CASSPDRGGANYGYTF. CDR3 DNA sequence: TGTGCCAGCTCACCAGACAGGGGTGGAGCTAACTATGGCTACACCTTC.